These T cell receptor beta chains were read from a single sample in a study of cytotoxic CD8 clonotypes in ibrutinib-treated CLL. The table came from immunoSEQ multiplex PCR; TCRdb's copy has only in-frame clones and leaves some out. Here the sample spans 150,000 to 200,000 clones, around nine tenths being singletons. This material consisted of PBMCs, taken at disease progression, from a patient treated with ibrutinib. The source of these receptors is a human donor with chronic lymphocytic leukemia. The CDR3 runs from the conserved cysteine through the conserved F or W. D genes are given only for firm matches. A clone size is listed for some rows: how often the clone was seen (once, few, many), or a class if it is expanded.

v_gene	abundance	j_gene	d_gene	CDR3nt	CDR3aa
TRBV5-1	NA	TRBJ2-7	TRBD1	TGCGCCAGCAGTTACCCGGGACAGGCCTACGAGCAGTACTTC	CASSYPGQAYEQYF
TRBV19	few	TRBJ2-1	NA	TGTGCCAGTAGCCAGTACAATGAGCAGTTCTTC	CASSQYNEQFF
TRBV7-2	NA	TRBJ1-5	NA	TGTGCCAGCCGTCAGAAAGGGAACAATCAGCCCCAGCATTTT	CASRQKGNNQPQHF
TRBV27	NA	TRBJ2-1	NA	TGTGCCAGCAGATCCACCCTTGGGCGGTCGGAGTTCTTC	CASRSTLGRSEFF
TRBV2	NA	TRBJ1-6	NA	TGTGCCAGCAAGCTTGAGGGGGGCAATAATTCACCCCTCCACTTT	CASKLEGGNNSPLHF
TRBV18	NA	TRBJ2-3	NA	TGTGCCAGCTCTCTCTCCCCAGATACGCAGTATTTT	CASSLSPDTQYF
TRBV28	NA	TRBJ2-5	TRBD1	TGTGCCAGCAGATCTCCGGGACAGCGGACCCAGTACTTC	CASRSPGQRTQYF
TRBV4-3	NA	TRBJ2-3	TRBD2	TGCGCCAGCAGCCTAGGACTAGCGGGAGGGTTCACAGATACGCAGAGTCTGTATTTT	CASSLGLAGGFTDTQSLYF
TRBV4-1	NA	TRBJ1-5	NA	TGCGCCAGCAGCCAAGAGAGGGCGCAGCCCCAGCATTTT	CASSQERAQPQHF
TRBV9	NA	TRBJ2-7	NA	TGTGCCAGCAGCGTAGGAGGGACACTGTCCTACGAGCAGTACTTC	CASSVGGTLSYEQYF
TRBV30	NA	TRBJ2-1	NA	TGTGCCTGGAGTGTACTTTGGGCAGGGGCCCACAATGAGCAGTTCTTC	CAWSVLWAGAHNEQFF
TRBV7-9	NA	TRBJ2-7	TRBD2	TGTGCCAGCAGCTTTGGCATAGCGGGGGGATCGGGTACATCCGAGCAGTACTTC	CASSFGIAGGSGTSEQYF
TRBV19	NA	TRBJ2-7	TRBD2	TGTGCCAGTAGTATCCCTTCGACTAGCGGGATTGGAGAGCAGTACTTC	CASSIPSTSGIGEQYF
TRBV6-1	NA	TRBJ2-7	NA	TGTGCCAGCAGTTCCTTCTACGAGCAGTACTTC	CASSSFYEQYF
TRBV5-6	NA	TRBJ2-7	NA	TGTGCCAGCAGCTTGTTGGGGCCCTACGAGCAGTACTTC	CASSLLGPYEQYF
TRBV5-1	NA	TRBJ2-1	TRBD1	TGCGCCAGCAGCTCGGGACAGGGGATAAGGACAGAGTTCTTC	CASSSGQGIRTEFF
TRBV29-1	NA	TRBJ1-1	NA	TGCAGCGTTGAAACAAGACCGGATCACTACGGCACTGAAGCTTTCTTT	CSVETRPDHYGTEAFF
TRBV25-1	NA	TRBJ2-7	TRBD1	TGTGCCAGCAGGCAGACAGGGGAATCTACGGAGCAGTACTTC	CASRQTGESTEQYF
TRBV9	NA	TRBJ2-3	TRBD2	TGTGCCAGCAGCCCTTCCGGCGGGAGAAACACAGATACGCAGTATTTT	CASSPSGGRNTDTQYF
TRBV30	NA	TRBJ2-2	NA	TGTGCCTGGATAGCCCCCGGCGGCCCCGGGGAGCTGTTTTTT	CAWIAPGGPGELFF
TRBV19	NA	TRBJ1-5	TRBD1	TGTGCCAGTAGTATAGCGTGGGACAGCACGGGCCAGCCCCAGCATTTT	CASSIAWDSTGQPQHF
TRBV5-4	NA	TRBJ2-7	NA	TGTGCCAGCAGCTCTCTAGGCGGGCCGACCTACGAGCAGTACTTC	CASSSLGGPTYEQYF
TRBV5-1	NA	TRBJ1-1	NA	TGCGCCAGCAGCTTGAGGCAGGGGAGCATGAACACTGAAGCTTTCTTT	CASSLRQGSMNTEAFF
TRBV7-9	NA	TRBJ1-1	NA	TGTGCCAGCAGCTTTAGGGGGATGAACACTGAAGCTTTCTTT	CASSFRGMNTEAFF
TRBV11-3	NA	TRBJ2-2	NA	TGTGCCAGCAGCGGAATCTGGGGGGTGGACACCGGGGAGCTGTTTTTT	CASSGIWGVDTGELFF
TRBV2	NA	TRBJ2-2	TRBD2	TGTGCCAGCAGTGATCCAGCGGGAGTTCTCGGGGAGCTGTTTTTT	CASSDPAGVLGELFF
TRBV7-3	NA	TRBJ2-1	NA	TGTGCCAGCAGCTTAAGGAATAGCGGAGAGCAGTTCTTC	CASSLRNSGEQFF
TRBV18	NA	TRBJ2-7	NA	TGTGCCAGCTCACCATCCGACGTACCTACCTACGAGCAGTACTTC	CASSPSDVPTYEQYF
TRBV7-2	NA	TRBJ2-5	TRBD2	TGTGCCAGCAGCTTTTCGACTAGCGGACAAGAGACCCAGTACTTC	CASSFSTSGQETQYF
TRBV6-4	NA	TRBJ2-2	TRBD1	TGTGCCAGCAGGGGGACAGGAAACACCGGGGAGCTGTTTTTT	CASRGTGNTGELFF
TRBV7-2	NA	TRBJ1-1	NA	TGTGCCAGCAGCTTAGTTGGGTTCGTAAACACTGAAGCTTTCTTT	CASSLVGFVNTEAFF
TRBV14	NA	TRBJ2-7	NA	TGTGCCAGCAGCCAACAAGGGACTCTCGGAGTTTACGAGCAGTACTTC	CASSQQGTLGVYEQYF
TRBV28	NA	TRBJ2-7	NA	TGTGCCAGCAGCAGTCCAGAACAGCCCCCCTACGAGCAGTACTTC	CASSSPEQPPYEQYF
TRBV25-1	NA	TRBJ2-7	TRBD1	TGTGCCAGCAGTGAAACAGGGGCTGGATACGAGCAGTACTTC	CASSETGAGYEQYF
TRBV7-3	NA	TRBJ1-1	NA	TGTGCCAGCAGCTTAACGTTGGGGACTGAAGCTTTCTTT	CASSLTLGTEAFF
TRBV6-6	NA	TRBJ2-7	NA	TGTGCCAGCAGTTACTCACGGACGGACACCGAGCAGTACTTC	CASSYSRTDTEQYF
TRBV6-6	NA	TRBJ2-3	TRBD1	TGTGCCAGCAGCCCGGGACAGGGACCCACAGATACGCAGTATTTT	CASSPGQGPTDTQYF
TRBV15	NA	TRBJ2-1	TRBD2	TGTGCCACATCGGGACTAGCGGGAGTGGGTGAGCAGTTCTTC	CATSGLAGVGEQFF
TRBV20-1	NA	TRBJ2-5	NA	TGCAGTGCCCCCTTGACCGAGACCCAGTACTTC	CSAPLTETQYF
TRBV11-3	NA	TRBJ2-6	TRBD1	TGTGCCAGCAGCTTAGGGACAGGGAGGACTGGGGCCAACGTCCTGACTTTC	CASSLGTGRTGANVLTF
TRBV9	once	TRBJ1-1	TRBD1	TGTGCCAGCAGCGTAGACGAGGGGGCGTACACTGAAGCTTTCTTT	CASSVDEGAYTEAFF
TRBV7-9	once	TRBJ2-1	TRBD2	TGTGCCAGCAGCTTCGGGACTAGCGGGAGCAATGAGCAGTTCTTC	CASSFGTSGSNEQFF
TRBV6-5	NA	TRBJ2-6	NA	TGTGCCAGCAGCCCAATAGCGCCCGGGGCCAACGTCCTGACTTTC	CASSPIAPGANVLTF
TRBV6-4	once	TRBJ2-2	TRBD2	TGTGCCAGCAGTCAATTAGCGGGAGAGACCGGGGAGCTGTTTTTT	CASSQLAGETGELFF
TRBV13	NA	TRBJ1-1	TRBD1	TGTGCCAGCAGCTTCTACGTTCTGGCTTCCACAGGGGACGGTGAAGCTTTCTTT	CASSFYVLASTGDGEAFF
TRBV4-1	NA	TRBJ2-5	TRBD2	TGCGCCAGCAGCCAACACAGACTAGCGGGAGAGACCCAGTACTTC	CASSQHRLAGETQYF
TRBV19	few	TRBJ1-2	NA	TGTGCCAGTAGCAACCCCCGTTACTATGGCTACACCTTC	CASSNPRYYGYTF
TRBV4-3	NA	TRBJ2-3	NA	TGCGCCAGCAGCCAAGTGATGTGGGGCGGCGATACGCAGTATTTT	CASSQVMWGGDTQYF
TRBV6-5	NA	TRBJ1-5	NA	TGTGCCAGCACTACCGGAGTACAGCCCCAGCATTTT	CASTTGVQPQHF
TRBV5-1	NA	TRBJ1-2	TRBD1	TGCGCCAGCAGCCCCACAGGGGGGAGCTATGGCTACACCTTC	CASSPTGGSYGYTF